The rows below give T cell receptor beta chains drawn from one sample of a study of T cells after yellow fever vaccination. Using its own MiXCR run on the 5' RACE reads, TCRdb lists one record per CDR3 protein. The table has some 320,000 distinct CDR3 sequences, approximately 4% seen once. Here the sequenced sample was PBMCs, taken 15 days after the yellow fever booster vaccination. These receptor sequences come from a young man who received the YFV17D yellow fever vaccine. CDR3s include the opening cysteine and the closing phenylalanine or tryptophan. A D gene is named only where the DNA matches it firmly. Size is omitted from some rows. Given values are once, few, many or a class for expanded clones.

V gene	clone size	D gene	J gene	CDR3 DNA	CDR3 protein
TRBV28	NA	NA	TRBJ2-1	TGTGCCAGCGCCCCGGTTCGGAGTGTGAATGAGCAGTTCTTC	CASAPVRSVNEQFF
TRBV9	NA	NA	TRBJ1-1	TGTGCCAGCAGCTACCCCGGGCTCCTGAGGTACACTGAAGCTTTCTTT	CASSYPGLLRYTEAFF
TRBV5-5	few	TRBD2	TRBJ2-1	TGTGCCAGCAGCACCTTTAGCGGGGGTAACAATGAGCAGTTCTTC	CASSTFSGGNNEQFF
TRBV19	NA	NA	TRBJ2-4	TGTGCCAGTAGTACCGGCTTATTGATAGCCAAAAACATTCAGTACTTC	CASSTGLLIAKNIQYF
TRBV5-1	many	NA	TRBJ2-1	TGCGCCAGCAGCTTGGCGGCAGGGCTAAGCTCCTACAATGAGCAGTTCTTC	CASSLAAGLSSYNEQFF
TRBV6-2/TRBV6-3	NA	TRBD2	TRBJ2-1	TGTGCCAGCAGTTCCTTGGGGGGGTTTGTTGAGCAGTTCTTC	CASSSLGGFVEQFF
TRBV11-2	few	TRBD2	TRBJ2-4	TGTGCCAGCAGCTTAACCTGGCGGGGGGGCCTAAACATTCAGTACTTC	CASSLTWRGGLNIQYF
TRBV20-1	NA	NA	TRBJ1-5	TGCAGTGCTAGAGATAAGGACGGACGGGGCAATCAGCCCCAGCATTTT	CSARDKDGRGNQPQHF
TRBV4-1	NA	NA	TRBJ1-1	TGCGCCAGCAGCCAAGAGCCCCCCGACTTCGGAAACACTGAAGCTTTCTTT	CASSQEPPDFGNTEAFF
TRBV7-3	many	NA	TRBJ2-5	TGTGCCAGCAGCTTAACGTCGGACGAGCAAGAGACCCAGTACTTC	CASSLTSDEQETQYF
TRBV7-6	many	TRBD1	TRBJ2-5	TGTGCCAGCAGCCCCGATTGGGACAGCAAGACCCAGTACTTC	CASSPDWDSKTQYF
TRBV2	few	TRBD2	TRBJ2-7	TGTGCCAGCATAGCGGGGGGCTCCTCCTACGAGCAGTACTTC	CASIAGGSSYEQYF
TRBV9	many	NA	TRBJ2-5	TGTGCCAGCAGCGTAGCAGGAGAGTCGCAGACCCAGTACTTC	CASSVAGESQTQYF
TRBV7-9	many	NA	TRBJ2-2	TGTGCCAGCGATCAGGGGCACTCCGGGGAGCTGTTTTTT	CASDQGHSGELFF
TRBV9	NA	TRBD2	TRBJ2-3	TGTGCCAGCAGCGTAGCTCGGGCTAGCGGGGGATCGAGCACAGATACGCAGTATTTT	CASSVARASGGSSTDTQYF
TRBV7-9	many	NA	TRBJ1-1	TGTGCCAGCAGCGTGGGACTTAGGGAGGTGGACACTGAAGCTTTCTTT	CASSVGLREVDTEAFF
TRBV5-1	few	NA	TRBJ2-5	TGCGCCAGCAGCGGGGGGACGTCGTATACGGGGGAGACCCAGTACTTC	CASSGGTSYTGETQYF